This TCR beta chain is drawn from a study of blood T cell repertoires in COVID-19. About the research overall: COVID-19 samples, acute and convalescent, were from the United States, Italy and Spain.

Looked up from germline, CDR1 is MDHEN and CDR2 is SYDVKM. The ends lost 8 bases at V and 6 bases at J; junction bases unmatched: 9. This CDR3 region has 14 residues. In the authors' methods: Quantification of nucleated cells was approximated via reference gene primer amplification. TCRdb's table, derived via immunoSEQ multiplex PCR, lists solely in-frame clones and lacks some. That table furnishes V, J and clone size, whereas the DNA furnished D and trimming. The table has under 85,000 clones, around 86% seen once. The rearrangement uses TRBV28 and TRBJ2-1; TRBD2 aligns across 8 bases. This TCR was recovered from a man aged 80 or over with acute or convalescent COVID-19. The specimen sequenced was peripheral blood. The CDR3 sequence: CASHSGGEGNEQFF. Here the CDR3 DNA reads TGTGCCAGCCACTCGGGGGGGGAGGGCAATGAGCAGTTCTTC. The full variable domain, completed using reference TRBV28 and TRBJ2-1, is DVKVTQSSRYLVKRTGEKVFLECVQDMDHENMFWYRQDPGLGLRLIYFSYDVKMKEKGDIPEGYSVSREKKERFSLILESASTNQTSMYLCASHSGGEGNEQFFGPGTRLTVL.